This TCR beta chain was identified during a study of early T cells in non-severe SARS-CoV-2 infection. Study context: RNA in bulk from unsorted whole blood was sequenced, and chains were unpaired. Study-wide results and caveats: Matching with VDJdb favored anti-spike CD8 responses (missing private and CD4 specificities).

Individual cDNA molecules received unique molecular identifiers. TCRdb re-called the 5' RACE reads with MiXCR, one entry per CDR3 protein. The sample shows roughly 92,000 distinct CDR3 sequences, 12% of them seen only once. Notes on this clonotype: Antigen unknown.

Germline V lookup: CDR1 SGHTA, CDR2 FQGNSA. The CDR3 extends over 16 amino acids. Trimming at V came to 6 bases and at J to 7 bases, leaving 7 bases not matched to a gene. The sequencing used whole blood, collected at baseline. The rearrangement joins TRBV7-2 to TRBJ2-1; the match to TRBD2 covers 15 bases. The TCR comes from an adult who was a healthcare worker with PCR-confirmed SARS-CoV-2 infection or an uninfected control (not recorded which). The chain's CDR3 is CASSSGLAGGGNEQFF. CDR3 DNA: TGTGCCAGCAGTTCGGGACTAGCGGGGGGCGGAAATGAGCAGTTCTTC.